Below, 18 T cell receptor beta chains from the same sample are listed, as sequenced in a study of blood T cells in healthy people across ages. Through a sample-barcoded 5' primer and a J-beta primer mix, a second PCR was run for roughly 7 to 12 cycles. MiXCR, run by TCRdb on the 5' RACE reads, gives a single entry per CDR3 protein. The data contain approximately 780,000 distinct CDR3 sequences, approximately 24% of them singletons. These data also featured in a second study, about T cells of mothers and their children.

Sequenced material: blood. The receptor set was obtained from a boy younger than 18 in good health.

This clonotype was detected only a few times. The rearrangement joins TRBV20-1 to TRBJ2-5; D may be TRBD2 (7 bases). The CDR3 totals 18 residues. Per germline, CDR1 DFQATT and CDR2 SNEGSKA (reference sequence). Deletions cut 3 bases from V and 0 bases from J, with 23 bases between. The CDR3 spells CSASRGAGATGYQETQYF. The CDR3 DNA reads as TGCAGTGCTAGTAGAGGGGCGGGGGCGACGGGCTACCAAGAGACCCAGTACTTC.

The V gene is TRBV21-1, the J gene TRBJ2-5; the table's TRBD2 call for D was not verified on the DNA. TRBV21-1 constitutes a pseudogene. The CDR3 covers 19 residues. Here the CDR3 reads CASSNALHGSGAKRETQYF. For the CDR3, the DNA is TGTGCCAGCAGCAATGCGTTGCATGGTAGCGGGGCTAAAAGGGAGACCCAGTACTTC.

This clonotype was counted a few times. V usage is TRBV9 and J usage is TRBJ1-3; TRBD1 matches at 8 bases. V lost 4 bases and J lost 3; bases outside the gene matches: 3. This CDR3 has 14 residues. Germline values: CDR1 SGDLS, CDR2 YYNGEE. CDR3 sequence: CASSQGADGNTIYF. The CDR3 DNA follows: TGTGCCAGCAGCCAGGGGGCGGATGGAAACACCATATATTTT.

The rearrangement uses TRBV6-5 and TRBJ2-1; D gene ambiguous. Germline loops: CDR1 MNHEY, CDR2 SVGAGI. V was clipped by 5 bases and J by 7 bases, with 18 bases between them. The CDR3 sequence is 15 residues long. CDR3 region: CASSPSGRLMNEQFF. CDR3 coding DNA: TGTGCCAGCAGTCCCTCCGGACGGCTGATGAATGAGCAGTTCTTC.

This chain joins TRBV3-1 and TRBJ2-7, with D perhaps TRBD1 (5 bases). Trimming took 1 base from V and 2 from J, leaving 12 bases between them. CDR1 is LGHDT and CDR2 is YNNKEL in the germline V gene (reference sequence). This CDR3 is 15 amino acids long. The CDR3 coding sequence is TGTGCCAGCAGCCAAGTGTATGGGGCAGCCTACGAGCAGTACTTC. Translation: CASSQVYGAAYEQYF.

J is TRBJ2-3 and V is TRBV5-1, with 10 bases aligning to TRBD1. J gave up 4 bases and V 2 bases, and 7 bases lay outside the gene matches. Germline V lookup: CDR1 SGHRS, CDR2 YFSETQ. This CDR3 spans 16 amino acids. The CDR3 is CASSFRDRGGPDTQYF. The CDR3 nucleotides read TGCGCCAGCAGCTTCCGGGACAGGGGAGGACCAGATACGCAGTATTTT.

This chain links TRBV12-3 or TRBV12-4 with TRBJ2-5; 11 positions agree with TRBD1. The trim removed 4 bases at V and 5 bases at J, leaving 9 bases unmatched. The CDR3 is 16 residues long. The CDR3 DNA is TGTGCCAGCAGTTCATCCCCGGACAGGGGGCGGGAGACCCAGTACTTC. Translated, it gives CASSSSPDRGRETQYF.

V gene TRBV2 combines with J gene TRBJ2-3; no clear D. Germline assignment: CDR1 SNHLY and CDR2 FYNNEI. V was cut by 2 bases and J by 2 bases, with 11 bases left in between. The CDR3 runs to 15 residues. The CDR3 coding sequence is TGTGCCAGCAGTGAATGGAGCGCCGACACAGATACGCAGTATTTT. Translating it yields CASSEWSADTDTQYF.

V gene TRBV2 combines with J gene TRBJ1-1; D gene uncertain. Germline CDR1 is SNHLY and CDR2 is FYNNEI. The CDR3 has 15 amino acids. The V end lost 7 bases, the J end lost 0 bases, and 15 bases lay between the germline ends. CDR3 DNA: TGTGCCAGCATGGTGGTGGACGGTATGAACACTGAAGCTTTCTTT. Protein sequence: CASMVVDGMNTEAFF.

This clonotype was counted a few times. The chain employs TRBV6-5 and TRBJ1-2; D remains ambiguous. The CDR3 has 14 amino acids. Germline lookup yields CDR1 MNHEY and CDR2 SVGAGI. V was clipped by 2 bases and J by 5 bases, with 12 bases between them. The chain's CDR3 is CASSYGPGRYGYTF. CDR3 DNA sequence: TGTGCCAGCAGTTACGGACCGGGCCGGTATGGCTACACCTTC.

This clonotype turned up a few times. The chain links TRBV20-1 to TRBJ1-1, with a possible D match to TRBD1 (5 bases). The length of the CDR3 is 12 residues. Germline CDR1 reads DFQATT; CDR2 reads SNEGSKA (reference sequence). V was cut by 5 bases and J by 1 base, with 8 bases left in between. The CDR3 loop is CSAGAANTEAFF. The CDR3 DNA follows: TGCAGTGCTGGGGCCGCGAACACTGAAGCTTTCTTT.

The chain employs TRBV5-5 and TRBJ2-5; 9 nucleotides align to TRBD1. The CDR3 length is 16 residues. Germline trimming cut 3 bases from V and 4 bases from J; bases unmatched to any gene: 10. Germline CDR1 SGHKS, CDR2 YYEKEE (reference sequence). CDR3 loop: CASSSARDRVGETQYF. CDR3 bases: TGTGCCAGCAGCTCGGCCCGGGACAGGGTAGGAGAGACCCAGTACTTC.

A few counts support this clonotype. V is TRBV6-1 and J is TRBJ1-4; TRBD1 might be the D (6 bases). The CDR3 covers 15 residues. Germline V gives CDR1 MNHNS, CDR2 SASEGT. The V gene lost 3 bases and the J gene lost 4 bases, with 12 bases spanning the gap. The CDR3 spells CASSDHDRRNEKLFF. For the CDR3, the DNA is TGTGCCAGCAGTGATCATGACAGGCGTAATGAAAAACTGTTTTTT.

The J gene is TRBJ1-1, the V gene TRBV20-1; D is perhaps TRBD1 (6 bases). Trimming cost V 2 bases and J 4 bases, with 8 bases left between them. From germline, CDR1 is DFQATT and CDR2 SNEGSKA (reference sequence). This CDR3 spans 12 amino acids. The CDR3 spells CSARFRGTEAFF. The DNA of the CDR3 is TGCAGTGCTAGATTCAGGGGCACTGAAGCTTTCTTT.

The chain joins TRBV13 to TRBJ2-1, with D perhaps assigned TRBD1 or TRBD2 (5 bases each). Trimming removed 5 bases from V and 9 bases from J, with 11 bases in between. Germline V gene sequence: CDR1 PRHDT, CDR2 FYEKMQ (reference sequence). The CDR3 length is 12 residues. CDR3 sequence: CASSLKRGEQFF. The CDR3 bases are TGTGCCAGCAGCCTGAAGAGGGGTGAGCAGTTCTTC. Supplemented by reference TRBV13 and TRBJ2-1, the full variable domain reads AAGVIQSPRHLIKEKRETATLKCYPIPRHDTVYWYQQGPGQDPQFLISFYEKMQSDKGSIPDRFSAQQFSDYHSELNMSSLELGDSALYFCASSLKRGEQFFGPGTRLTVL.

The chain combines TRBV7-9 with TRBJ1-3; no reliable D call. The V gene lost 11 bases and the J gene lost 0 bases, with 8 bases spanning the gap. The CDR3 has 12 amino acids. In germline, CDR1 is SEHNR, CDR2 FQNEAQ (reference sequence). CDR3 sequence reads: CAPALSGNTIYF. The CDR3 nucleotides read TGTGCCCCGGCGCTCTCTGGAAACACCATATATTTT.

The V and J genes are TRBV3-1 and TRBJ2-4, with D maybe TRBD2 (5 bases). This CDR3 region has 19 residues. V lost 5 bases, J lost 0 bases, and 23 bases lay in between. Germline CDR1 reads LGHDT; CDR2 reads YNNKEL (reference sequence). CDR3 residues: CASSATEGLQPLAKNIQYF. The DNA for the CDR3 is TGTGCCAGCAGCGCCACCGAGGGTTTACAACCGCTAGCCAAAAACATTCAGTACTTC. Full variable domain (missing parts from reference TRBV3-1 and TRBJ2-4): DTAVSQTPKYLVTQMGNDKSIKCEQNLGHDTMYWYKQDSKKFLKIMFSYNNKELIINETVPNRFSPKSPDKAHLNLHINSLELGDSAVYFCASSATEGLQPLAKNIQYFGAGTRLSVL.

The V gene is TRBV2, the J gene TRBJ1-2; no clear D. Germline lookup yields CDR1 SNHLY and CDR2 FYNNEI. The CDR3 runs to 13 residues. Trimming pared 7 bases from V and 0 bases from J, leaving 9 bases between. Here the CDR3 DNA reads TGTGCCAGCAACCCCCTGACTAACTATGGCTACACCTTC. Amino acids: CASNPLTNYGYTF.